This T cell receptor beta chain was found in a study of immune evolution from preneoplasia to lung adenocarcinoma. Study details: HLA loss of heterozygosity: 6% to 7.5% AIS, around 16% MIA, roughly 30% ADC, none AAH.

Germline loops: CDR1 MDHEN, CDR2 SYDVKM. CDR3 size: 15 residues. V was pared by 3 bases and J by 5 bases, with 14 bases between. Of note for this clone: Its target is not known.

General study points: KRAS-mutant nodules had the highest T cell clonality. Normal lung had highest clonality; later lesions appeared denser, more diverse. Normal lung had the highest top T cell clone frequencies.

The assay was immunoSEQ multiplex PCR, and TCRdb's table has in-frame clones only and misses some. The sample yields around 10,000 clones, about four fifths seen once. This clonotype was obtained from a person aged 65 to 79 with lung adenocarcinoma. The chain employs TRBV28 and TRBJ2-1; the D gene is possibly TRBD2 (6 bases). Sequences were obtained from FFPE minimally invasive lung adenocarcinoma tissue. In nucleotides, the CDR3 is TGTGCCAGCAGTTTCGGGGGAAATTACGACAATGAGCAGTTCTTC. This codes for CASSFGGNYDNEQFF.